The entry below gives a single T cell receptor beta chain sequence along with its context. Its target is not known. In the PCR, 60 Vbeta and 13 Jbeta primers were used. In the study's own analysis: Per a later analysis, the number of unique TCR beta chains was about 80 million, of which about 11 million were shared. Method: immunoSEQ multiplex PCR; TCRdb's copy keeps in-frame clones and lacks some. D and trimming were read from the DNA, whereas the V and J calls and clone size are those reported in that table. The sample gives 75,000 to 100,000 clones, around 77% of which show up once; about 3.3% is in the top ten. This entry is derived from a study of cytomegalovirus exposure and HLA in healthy donors. Study-level points and caveats: Researchers catalogued around 150 TCR beta chains as cytomegalovirus-associated. Previously analyzed data showed that most TCR beta V segments were productive at a frequency of about 90% or about 30%.

V lost 6 bases to trimming and J lost 2 bases; unmatched junction nucleotides: 7. Germline V gene lookup returns CDR1 WSHSY and CDR2 SAAADI. The CDR3 consists of 16 residues. Donors sampled were nominally healthy, though unrecorded immune exposures were likely. This chain connects TRBV10-2 to TRBJ1-4; 9 positions match TRBD1. The origin of this receptor is a man aged 40-50 years in good health and CMV-seronegative. The material sequenced was PBMCs. The CDR3 DNA follows: TGCGCCAGCAGAAGGACAGGGGTTAATACTAATGAAAAACTGTTTTTT. Translated, it gives CASRRTGVNTNEKLFF.